This T cell receptor (beta chain) is from a study of ipilimumab plus nivolumab after autologous stem cell transplantation. Study-wide results and limits: Per the authors, repertoire, Treg and microbiota data justify further study.

From germline, CDR1 is SGHRS and CDR2 YFSETQ. The V gene lost 5 bases and the J gene lost 5 bases, with 10 bases spanning the gap. This CDR3 spans 13 amino acids. Concerning this clone: The antigen is unknown.

The repertoire was sequenced with immunoSEQ multiplex PCR; TCRdb's copy has only in-frame clones and lacks some. The data contain 17,000 or so clones, 65% to 75% of them singletons. The receptor comes from a male donor with diffuse large B-cell lymphoma. This sequence joins TRBV5-1 and TRBJ2-2; D gene unclear. Sequenced here: PBMCs, sampled in a trial of ipilimumab plus nivolumab as post-transplant consolidation. CDR3 sequence reads: CASRTHETGELFF. Here the CDR3 DNA reads TGCGCCAGCAGAACCCATGAGACCGGGGAGCTGTTTTTT.